These 18 T cell receptor beta chains were sequenced from one sample in a study of radiotherapy plus CTLA-4 blockade in lung cancer. Method: immunoSEQ multiplex PCR; TCRdb's copy keeps in-frame clones and lacks some. The repertoire consists of 85,000 to 90,000 clones, with about two thirds occurring once and the leading ten covering around 15%. The sample consisted of peripheral blood, taken from a patient treated with radiotherapy plus ipilimumab. Receptors originate from a human donor with non-small cell lung cancer that progressed on radiotherapy plus ipilimumab.

The rearrangement links TRBV5-6 to TRBJ2-1, with 13 bases identical to TRBD2. The CDR3 consists of 17 residues. Germline values: CDR1 SGHDT, CDR2 YYEEEE. V lost 7 bases and J lost 0; bases outside the gene matches: 7. The CDR3 region is CASRRTSGGLSYNEQFF. As DNA, the CDR3 is TGTGCCAGCCGCCGGACTAGCGGGGGCCTCTCCTACAATGAGCAGTTCTTC.

This clone appeared a few times. The V and J genes are TRBV5-4 and TRBJ2-2; D is unclear. The CDR3 consists of 14 residues. CDR1 is SGHNT, CDR2 YYREEE, per germline (reference sequence). Trimming left V 0 bases short and J 8 bases short, with 11 bases between. The CDR3 DNA reads as TGTGCCAGCAGCTTGGCGACCTTTGGAGGGGAGCTGTTTTTT. Translated, it gives CASSLATFGGELFF.

The rearrangement joins TRBV9 to TRBJ2-7; a possible D gene is TRBD1 (6 bases). CDR1 is SGDLS and CDR2 is YYNGEE in the germline V gene. Trimming shortened V by 0 bases and J by 6 bases, and 16 bases separated the two germline ends. CDR3 size: 15 residues. CDR3 loop: CASSVGGQVQGEQYF. The DNA for the CDR3 is TGTGCCAGCAGCGTAGGGGGGCAGGTCCAAGGCGAGCAGTACTTC.

The rearrangement links TRBV7-6 to TRBJ1-3, with D unresolved. In germline, CDR1 is SGHVS, CDR2 FNYEAQ. CDR3 length: 16 amino acids. Trimming removed 5 bases from V and 0 bases from J, with 14 bases in between. The CDR3 sequence is CASSPVGRASGNTIYF. The CDR3 region has the DNA TGTGCCAGCAGCCCAGTCGGACGGGCCTCTGGAAACACCATATATTTT.

In this sample, this clone turned up a few times. The chain links TRBV7-6 to TRBJ2-5; D call uncertain. Germline assignment: CDR1 SGHVS and CDR2 FNYEAQ. There are 13 residues in the CDR3. Trimming stripped 5 bases from V and 2 bases from J, with 9 bases between. CDR3 loop: CASSLRLQETQYF. In DNA, the CDR3 is TGTGCCAGCAGCCTCCGCCTTCAAGAGACCCAGTACTTC. The full variable domain, its missing parts supplied by reference TRBV7-6 and TRBJ2-5, is GAGVSQSPRYKVTKRGQDVALRCDPISGHVSLYWYRQALGQGPEFLTYFNYEAQQDKSGLPNDRFSAERPEGSISTLTIQRTEQRDSAMYRCASSLRLQETQYFGPGTRLLVL.

The rearrangement joins TRBV7-9 to TRBJ2-1; 10 nucleotides agree with TRBD2. In germline, CDR1 is SEHNR, CDR2 FQNEAQ (reference sequence). Trimming took 0 bases from V and 5 from J; bases not matched to a gene: 13. The CDR3 totals 19 residues. Written as DNA, the CDR3 is TGTGCCAGCAGCTTAGCTATCGGGGCAGCGGGAGGGAAAGACAATGAGCAGTTCTTC. Translation: CASSLAIGAAGGKDNEQFF.

V gene TRBV18 combines with J gene TRBJ1-6; tentatively, D is TRBD1 (6 bases). V gave up 1 base and J gave up 6 bases, with 7 bases separating them. Germline V gene data show CDR1 as KGHSH and CDR2 as LQKENI. The CDR3 contains 14 residues. CDR3 sequence (DNA): TGTGCCAGCTCACCACAGGACAGTAATTCACCCCTCCACTTT. It codes for CASSPQDSNSPLHF. Drawing the rest from reference TRBV18 and TRBJ1-6, the complete variable domain is NAGVMQNPRHLVRRRGQEARLRCSPMKGHSHVYWYRQLPEEGLKFMVYLQKENIIDESGMPKERFSAEFPKEGPSILRIQQVVRGDSAAYFCASSPQDSNSPLHFGNGTRLTVT.

This chain uses TRBV9 with TRBJ2-2; unclear D gene. Germline lookup yields CDR1 SGDLS and CDR2 YYNGEE. CDR3 length: 14 residues. Trimming stripped 0 bases from V and 6 bases from J, with 9 bases between. In DNA, the CDR3 is TGTGCCAGCAGCGTAGAAGCCACCTCCGGGGAGCTGTTTTTT. It translates to CASSVEATSGELFF.

The CDR3 region is CASSLQGEREKLFF. CDR3 sequence (DNA): TGTGCCAGCAGTTTACAGGGGGAGCGGGAAAAACTGTTTTTT. This chain joins TRBV2 and TRBJ1-4; TRBD1 matches 8 bases. The germline V gene has CDR1 SNHLY and CDR2 FYNNEI. The trim removed 5 bases at V and 8 bases at J, leaving 7 bases unmatched. This CDR3 contains 14 residues.

V and J are TRBV11-2 and TRBJ1-1; D is undetermined. From germline, CDR1 is SGHAT and CDR2 FQNNGV. V was clipped by 5 bases and J by 2 bases, with 6 bases between them. The length of the CDR3 is 12 residues. The CDR3 nucleotides are TGTGCCAGCAGCGCAACAAACACTGAAGCTTTCTTT. It yields the protein CASSATNTEAFF.

The rearrangement uses TRBV2 and TRBJ1-6; D not certain. Trimming stripped 7 bases from V and 6 bases from J, with 10 bases between. This CDR3 contains 13 residues. Per the germline V gene, CDR1 is SNHLY and CDR2 is FYNNEI. CDR3 bases: TGTGCCAGCACCCGAGCGGGTAATTCACCCCTCCACTTT. Protein: CASTRAGNSPLHF.

J is TRBJ1-5 and V is TRBV28; D is uncertain. This CDR3 is built from 16 residues. Trimming cost V 4 bases and J 0 bases, with 13 bases left between them. Germline V gene data show CDR1 as MDHEN and CDR2 as SYDVKM. Here the CDR3 DNA reads TGTGCCAGCAGTTCCATAAGGAGATTTAGCAATCAGCCCCAGCATTTT. Translated, it gives CASSSIRRFSNQPQHF. Full variable domain (missing parts from reference TRBV28 and TRBJ1-5): DVKVTQSSRYLVKRTGEKVFLECVQDMDHENMFWYRQDPGLGLRLIYFSYDVKMKEKGDIPEGYSVSREKKERFSLILESASTNQTSMYLCASSSIRRFSNQPQHFGDGTRLSIL.

The DNA of the CDR3 is TGCAGTGCTTCTGTCCGGAAAGAGCAGTACTTC. Translating gives CSASVRKEQYF. This chain joins TRBV20-1 and TRBJ2-7; no clear D. The length of the CDR3 is 11 residues. Germline V lookup: CDR1 DFQATT, CDR2 SNEGSKA (reference sequence). V was shortened by 5 bases and J by 7 bases, with 12 bases between the two germline ends.

This clone has just a few counts. This chain uses TRBV7-3 with TRBJ1-3; D perhaps matches TRBD1 (5 bases). The CDR3 consists of 14 residues. V dropped 4 bases and J dropped 4 bases, with 11 bases sitting between them. Germline V CDR1 and CDR2: SGHTA, FQGTGA. The DNA of the CDR3 is TGTGCCAGCAGCTCCGACAGATCCGGAAACACCATATATTTT. Protein sequence: CASSSDRSGNTIYF.

The gene calls are TRBV2 and TRBJ1-1; D call uncertain. Germline CDR1 is SNHLY and CDR2 is FYNNEI. V was shortened by 8 bases and J by 0 bases, with 22 bases between the two germline ends. The CDR3 length is 17 residues. The CDR3 here is CASQSLGEDHMNTEAFF. The CDR3 nucleotides are TGTGCCAGCCAATCCCTGGGTGAGGATCACATGAACACTGAAGCTTTCTTT. Using reference TRBV2 and TRBJ1-1 for the parts outside the CDR3, the full variable domain is EPEVTQTPSHQVTQMGQEVILRCVPISNHLYFYWYRQILGQKVEFLVSFYNNEISEKSEIFDDQFSVERPDGSNFTLKIRSTKLEDSAMYFCASQSLGEDHMNTEAFFGQGTRLTVV.

With regard to this clone: Germline and junction disagree at one end, which may indicate a read error. The chain has TRBV6-1 and TRBJ1-2; 8 bases are shared with TRBD1. This CDR3 has 15 residues. Germline CDR1 reads MNHNS; CDR2 reads SASEGT. Here the CDR3 reads CASREENRGDYGYTF. As DNA, the CDR3 is TGTGCCAGCAGGGAAGAGAACAGGGGGGACTATGGCTACACCTTC.

The chain links TRBV14 to TRBJ2-1; D may be TRBD2 (6 bases). The CDR3 contains 14 residues. Per germline, CDR1 SGHDN and CDR2 FVKESK. V lost 4 bases and J lost 3, with 10 bases in between. CDR3 sequence (DNA): TGTGCCAGCAGCCGAGGTAGCGGCTACAATGAGCAGTTCTTC. Its translation: CASSRGSGYNEQFF.

This clone was counted a few times. This chain links TRBV18 with TRBJ2-7; the D gene is possibly TRBD1 (6 bases). The V and J ends lost 6 bases and 3 bases respectively, with 15 bases between them. The V gene's germline CDR1 is KGHSH and CDR2 LQKENI. The CDR3 is 14 residues long. CDR3 sequence: CASSEGTTFYEQYF. DNA for the CDR3: TGTGCCAGCTCCGAAGGGACAACCTTCTACGAGCAGTACTTC.